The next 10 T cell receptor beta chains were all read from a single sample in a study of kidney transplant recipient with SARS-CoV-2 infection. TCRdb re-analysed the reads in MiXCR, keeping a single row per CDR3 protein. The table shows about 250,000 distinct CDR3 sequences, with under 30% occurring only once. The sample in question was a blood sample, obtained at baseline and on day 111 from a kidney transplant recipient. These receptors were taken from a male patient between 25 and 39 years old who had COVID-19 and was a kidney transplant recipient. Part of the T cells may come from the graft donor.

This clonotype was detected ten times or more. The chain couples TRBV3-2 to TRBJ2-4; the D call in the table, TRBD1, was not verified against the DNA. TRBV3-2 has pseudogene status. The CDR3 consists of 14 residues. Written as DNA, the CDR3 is TGTGCCAGCGGCCCCCGGGGAAAGGGAAACATTCAGTACTTC. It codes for CASGPRGKGNIQYF.

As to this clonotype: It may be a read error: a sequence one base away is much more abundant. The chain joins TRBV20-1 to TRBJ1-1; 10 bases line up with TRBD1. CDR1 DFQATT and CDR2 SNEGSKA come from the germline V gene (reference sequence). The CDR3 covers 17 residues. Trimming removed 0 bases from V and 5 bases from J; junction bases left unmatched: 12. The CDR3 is CSARDRTRQGARTEAFF. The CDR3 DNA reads TGCAGTGCTAGAGATAGAACCCGACAGGGGGCTAGGACTGAAGCTTTCTTT.

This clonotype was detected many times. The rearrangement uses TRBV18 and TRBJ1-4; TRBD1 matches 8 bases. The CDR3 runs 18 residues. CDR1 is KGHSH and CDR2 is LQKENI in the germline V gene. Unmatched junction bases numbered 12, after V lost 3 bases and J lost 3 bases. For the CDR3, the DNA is TGTGCCAGCTCACCGGACAGGGTGGGGCCTTTGTCTAATGAAAAACTGTTTTTT. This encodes CASSPDRVGPLSNEKLFF.

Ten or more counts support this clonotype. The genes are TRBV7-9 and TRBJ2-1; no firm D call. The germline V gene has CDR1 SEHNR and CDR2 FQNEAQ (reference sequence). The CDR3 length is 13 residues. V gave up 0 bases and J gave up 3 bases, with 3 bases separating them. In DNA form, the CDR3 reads TGTGCCAGCAGCTTAGCCAGCTACAATGAGCAGTTCTTC. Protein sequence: CASSLASYNEQFF.

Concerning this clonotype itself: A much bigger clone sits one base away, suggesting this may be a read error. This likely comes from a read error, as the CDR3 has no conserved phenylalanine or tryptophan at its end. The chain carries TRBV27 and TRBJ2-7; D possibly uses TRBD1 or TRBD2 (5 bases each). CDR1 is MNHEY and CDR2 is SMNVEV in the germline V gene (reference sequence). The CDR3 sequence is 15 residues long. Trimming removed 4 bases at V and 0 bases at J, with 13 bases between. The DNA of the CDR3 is TGTGCCAGCAGTTCGCCGGGACGGAGCTCCTACGAGCAGTACCTC. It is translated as CASSSPGRSSYEQYL.

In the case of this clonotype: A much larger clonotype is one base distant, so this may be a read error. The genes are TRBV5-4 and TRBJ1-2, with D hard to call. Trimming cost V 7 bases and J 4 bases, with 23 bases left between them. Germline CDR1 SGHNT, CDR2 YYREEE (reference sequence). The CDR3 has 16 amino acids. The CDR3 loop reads CASLWAVPGKAYGYTF. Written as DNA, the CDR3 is TGTGCCAGCCTCTGGGCCGTACCAGGAAAGGCCTATGGCTACACCTTC.

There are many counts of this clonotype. In nucleotides, the CDR3 is TGTGCCACCAGCAGTGTCGGAAGGTGTGGAAAGACCTATGGCTACACCTTC. Translating gives CATSSVGRCGKTYGYTF. V usage is TRBV15 and J usage is TRBJ1-2; D call uncertain. With 3 bases removed from V and 4 bases from J, the gap between germline ends came to 21 bases. Germline assignment: CDR1 LNHNV and CDR2 YYDKDF (reference sequence). The CDR3 covers 17 residues.

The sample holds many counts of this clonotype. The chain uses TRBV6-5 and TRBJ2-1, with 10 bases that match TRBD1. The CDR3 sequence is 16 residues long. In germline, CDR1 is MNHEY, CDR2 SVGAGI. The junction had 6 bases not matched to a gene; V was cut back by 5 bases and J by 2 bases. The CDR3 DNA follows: TGTGCCAGCAGTAGAACGACAGGGGGCCCCTACAATGAGCAGTTCTTC. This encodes CASSRTTGGPYNEQFF.

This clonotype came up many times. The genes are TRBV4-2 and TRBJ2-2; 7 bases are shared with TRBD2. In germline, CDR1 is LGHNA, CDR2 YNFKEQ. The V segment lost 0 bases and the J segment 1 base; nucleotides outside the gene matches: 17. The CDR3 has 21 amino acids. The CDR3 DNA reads TGTGCCAGCAGCCAAGATATCTGGGGAGTCGCGGGAGTCCGGAACACCGGGGAGCTGTTTTTT. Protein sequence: CASSQDIWGVAGVRNTGELFF.

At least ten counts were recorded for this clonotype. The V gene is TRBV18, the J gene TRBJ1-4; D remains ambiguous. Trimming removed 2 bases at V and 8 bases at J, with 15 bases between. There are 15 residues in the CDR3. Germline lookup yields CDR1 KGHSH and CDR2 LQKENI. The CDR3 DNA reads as TGTGCCAGCTCACCAGGTTCTGGGCCGATAGAAAAACTGTTTTTT. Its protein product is CASSPGSGPIEKLFF.